This TCR beta chain was observed in a study of spatial heterogeneity in lung cancer (dated by TCRdb to between 2019 and 2020). Broadly, across the study: Beta-chain transcripts were consistently detected in greater numbers than alpha-chain transcripts, which likely reflected higher beta-chain transcript abundance. A strong correlation was found between TCR transcript counts in tumor regions and a T cell transcriptional module score from matched bulk RNA-seq. In the raw uncorrected reads, each unique combination of TCR and UMI appeared more than ten times on average. Both alpha and beta chains were TCR-sequenced in approximately 200 tumor regions, approximately 64 matched nontumor lung samples and around 54 PBMC samples obtained at surgery. In non-small cell lung cancer, the study quantitatively compared TCR alpha and beta repertoires across several tumor regions, matched nontumor lung, and blood. Nonsynonymous mutation counts, determined by whole-exome sequencing of tumor tissue, were related to TCR repertoire features. The investigation overall reported the following: Confirming at a functional level the hypothesis that regional TCRs recognize regional mutations was considered to require additional single-cell paired TCR alpha and beta sequencing. TCR-seq coverage of tumor T cells was estimated at only 7% to 8% for alpha chains and 13% to 15% for beta chains. Counts of ubiquitous and regional expanded TCRs were found to correlate with counts of ubiquitous and regional nonsynonymous mutations, respectively. The number of expanded intratumoral alpha and beta TCRs correlated with the tumor nonsynonymous mutation count.

Library generation was performed with 5' RACE. Sequenced using a NextSeq 500. To allow correction of PCR and sequencing errors, the TCR library protocol tagged every TCR cDNA molecule with a unique molecular identifier. In the source study's methods: TCR identification, UMI-based error correction and CDR3 extraction were all carried out with Decombinator tools. TCRs above a frequency of 2 per 1,000, corresponding to the top 1% of the tumor frequency distribution, were defined as expanded. Expanded tumor TCRs statistically deemed absent (corrected P<0.05) from at least one tumor region were classed as regional, and all other expanded tumor TCRs were classed as ubiquitous. Each repertoire was subsampled 100 times to 5,000 TCRs, after which Renyi diversity was computed with the R vegan package. CDR3 similarity networks were built from amino acid triplet string-kernel similarity, connecting CDR3s with pairwise similarity above 0.82. TCRdb trimmed public reads at Q25 via fastp, called clones via MiXCR and kept in-frame beta chains. Every distinct CDR3 protein forms one entry, paired with its most common genes and DNA. Here the V and J calls rest on TCRdb's processing, not on the authors' analysis. Counted in this sample were 9,500 to 10,000 distinct CDR3 sequences; about 54% of them appeared once. The biggest ten clones account for 25% to 30% of the sample.

Concerning this clonotype itself: The antigen this receptor binds is unknown. It has no much larger one-base neighbor in the sample; base qualities were not kept. This beta chain was picked up by a library intended for alpha chains and is off target, so its count carries little meaning.

Taken from the germline V gene (reference sequence), the CDR1 and CDR2 loops are MNHNY and SVGAGI. Compared with germline, V lacks 2 bases and J lacks 5 bases; bases without a gene match: 2. Spanning cysteine to phenylalanine, the CDR3 consists of 13 amino acids. The only DNA kept is the CDR3, 39 bases in frame from the first base. Sample time point, as interpreted from the label and publication: sample taken at primary tumor resection. Samples were obtained from approximately 70 patients with early-stage, untreated non-small cell lung cancer from the lung TRACERx cohort. Whole RNA extracted from tumor and nontumor lung tissue, or from cryopreserved PBMC samples, was used for TCR sequencing without cell sorting. A patient was chosen for TCR sequencing only when enough RNA was available from at least two tumor regions. Tumor and adjacent nontumor lung specimens were reviewed by a lung pathologist before selection.

This clonotype was sampled from a female donor with early-stage non-small cell lung cancer. The rearranged chain carries TRBV6-6 and TRBJ1-2; 7 bases in the junction line up with TRBD1. The sample consisted of lung tumor tissue, taken at surgery. For the CDR3, the sequence is CASSYGTDYGYTF. The sequenced DNA is TGTGCCAGCAGTTACGGGACAGATTATGGCTACACCTTC.